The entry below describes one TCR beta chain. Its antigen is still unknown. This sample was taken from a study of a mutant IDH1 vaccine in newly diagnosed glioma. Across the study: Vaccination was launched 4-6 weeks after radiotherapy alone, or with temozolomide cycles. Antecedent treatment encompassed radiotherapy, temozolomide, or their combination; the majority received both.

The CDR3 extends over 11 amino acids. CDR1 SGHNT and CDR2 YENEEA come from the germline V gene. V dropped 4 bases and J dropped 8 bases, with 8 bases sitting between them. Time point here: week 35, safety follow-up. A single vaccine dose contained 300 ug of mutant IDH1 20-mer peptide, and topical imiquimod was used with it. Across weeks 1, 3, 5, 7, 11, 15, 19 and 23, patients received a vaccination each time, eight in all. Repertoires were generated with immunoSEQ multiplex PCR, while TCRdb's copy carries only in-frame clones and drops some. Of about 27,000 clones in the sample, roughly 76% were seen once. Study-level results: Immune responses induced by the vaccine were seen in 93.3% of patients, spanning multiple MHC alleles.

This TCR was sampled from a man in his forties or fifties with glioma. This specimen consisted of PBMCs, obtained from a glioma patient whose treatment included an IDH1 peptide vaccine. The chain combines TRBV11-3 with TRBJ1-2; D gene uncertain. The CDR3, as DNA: TGTGCCAGCAGCTCCGTCGGGGGCTACACCTTC. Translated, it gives CASSSVGGYTF.